This is a list of T cell receptor beta chains from one sample in a study of identical twins. Each CDR3 protein is one row after TCRdb ran MiXCR on the 5' RACE reads. This repertoire shows around 670,000 distinct CDR3 sequences, 6% to 6.5% found once; its top ten account for about 2%. The sample comprised naive T cells sorted from blood. The receptor source for this set is a man younger than 30 in good health. The CDR3 runs from the conserved cysteine through the conserved F or W. The D gene is left open where the match is weak. Some rows have no size entry. The others give once, few or many, or a class for an expanded clone.

>TRBV12-3/TRBV12-4|many|.|TRBJ2-2
CASPITSQANTGELFF
TGTGCCAGCCCTATTACTAGCCAAGCGAACACCGGGGAGCTGTTTTTT
>TRBV5-4|few|TRBD2|TRBJ2-1
CASSFGTSGRLGQFF
TGTGCCAGCAGCTTCGGGACTAGCGGGAGGCTTGGGCAGTTCTTC
>TRBV12-3/TRBV12-4|many|TRBD2|TRBJ2-1
CASSLAGAYNEQFF
TGTGCCAGCAGCTTAGCGGGGGCTTACAATGAGCAGTTCTTC
>TRBV12-3/TRBV12-4|many|.|TRBJ2-3
CASSMRTDTQYF
TGTGCCAGCAGTATGAGGACAGATACGCAGTATTTT
>TRBV9|few|.|TRBJ1-5
CASSVAGNQPQHF
TGTGCCAGCAGCGTAGCGGGGAATCAGCCCCAGCATTTT
>TRBV12-3/TRBV12-4|many|.|TRBJ1-1
CASSSTDGNTEAFF
TGTGCCAGCAGTTCTACAGACGGGAACACTGAAGCTTTCTTT
>TRBV24-1|few|TRBD2|TRBJ2-2
CATSDPSGSTRRDTGELFF
TGTGCCACCAGTGACCCTAGCGGGAGTACGCGACGGGACACCGGGGAGCTGTTTTTT
>TRBV20-1|few|TRBD2|TRBJ2-7
CSAERTSGTKTYEQYF
TGCAGTGCCGAGCGAACGTCCGGGACTAAAACCTACGAGCAGTACTTC
>TRBV7-6|.|.|TRBJ2-1
CASSSRDEGNEQFF
TGTGCCAGCAGCTCTCGGGACGAGGGGAATGAGCAGTTCTTC
>TRBV18|few|.|TRBJ1-1
CASSPDSTEAFF
TGTGCCAGCTCACCAGACAGCACTGAAGCTTTCTTT
>TRBV20-1|once|TRBD2|TRBJ2-7
CSARSSGRVGEQYF
TGCAGTGCTAGGTCTAGCGGGAGAGTAGGAGAGCAGTACTTC
>TRBV20-1|few|.|TRBJ2-1
CSASPLGVGVYNEQFF
TGCAGTGCTAGTCCATTGGGGGTGGGAGTTTACAATGAGCAGTTCTTC
>TRBV5-1|many|.|TRBJ2-1
CASSFDSDGNEQFF
TGCGCCAGCAGCTTCGACAGTGATGGCAATGAGCAGTTCTTC
>TRBV5-1|.|.|TRBJ2-7
CASSLGRAGSAYEQYF
TGCGCCAGCAGCTTGGGTAGGGCAGGATCTGCCTACGAGCAGTACTTC
>TRBV15|many|.|TRBJ2-3
CATSRRNPSTDTQYF
TGTGCCACCAGCAGAAGGAACCCTAGCACAGATACGCAGTATTTT
>TRBV4-1|few|TRBD2|TRBJ2-5
CASSGRRGVETQYF
TGCGCCAGTAGCGGGCGGCGGGGGGTTGAGACCCAGTACTTC
>TRBV12-3/TRBV12-4|few|.|TRBJ2-1
CASSPPEGNEQFF
TGTGCCAGCAGTCCCCCCGAGGGCAATGAGCAGTTCTTC
>TRBV4-2|many|.|TRBJ2-1
CASSRGDSNEQFF
TGTGCCAGCAGCCGTGGGGACTCTAATGAGCAGTTCTTC
>TRBV7-9|many|TRBD2|TRBJ2-1
CASSLGTSDNNEQFF
TGTGCCAGCAGCTTGGGGACTAGCGACAACAATGAGCAGTTCTTC
>TRBV5-1|.|.|TRBJ2-3
CASSLGGAAGADTQYF
TGCGCCAGCAGCTTGGGAGGGGCCGCTGGCGCAGATACGCAGTATTTT
>TRBV25-1|.|.|TRBJ2-2
CASMEVTGELFF
TGTGCCAGCATGGAAGTCACCGGGGAGCTGTTTTTT
>TRBV19|.|.|TRBJ1-1
CASSGTRMNTEAFF
TGTGCCAGTAGTGGGACACGCATGAACACTGAAGCTTTCTTT
>TRBV5-1|many|TRBD2|TRBJ2-1
CASRPTGLAGYNEQFF
TGCGCCAGTCGACCCACCGGACTAGCGGGCTACAATGAGCAGTTCTTC
>TRBV12-5|many|.|TRBJ2-3
CASGLDGRNGADTQYF
TGTGCTAGTGGTTTGGACGGGAGAAATGGGGCAGATACGCAGTATTTT
>TRBV18|.|.|TRBJ2-2
CASSPSVNTGELFF
TGTGCCAGCTCACCCTCAGTGAACACCGGGGAGCTGTTTTTT
>TRBV11-2|many|.|TRBJ2-5
CASTTVQETQYF
TGTGCCAGCACCACCGTCCAAGAGACCCAGTACTTC
>TRBV12-3/TRBV12-4|many|.|TRBJ2-1
CASSSWVGERWQFF
TGTGCCAGCAGTTCCTGGGTGGGAGAGAGGTGGCAGTTCTTC
>TRBV12-3/TRBV12-4|.|TRBD2|TRBJ2-5
CASIPLGVKAGGWEKETQYF
TGTGCCAGCATTCCCCTAGGGGTCAAAGCGGGAGGATGGGAGAAAGAGACCCAGTACTTC
>TRBV5-1|.|.|TRBJ1-2
CASSLERFYGYTF
TGCGCCAGCAGCTTGGAGAGGTTCTATGGCTACACCTTC
>TRBV5-1|few|.|TRBJ2-1
CASSLEGISYNEQFF
TGCGCCAGCAGCTTGGAAGGGATCTCCTACAATGAGCAGTTCTTC